These T cell receptor beta chains were read from a single sample in a study of naive and memory T cell subsets. TCRdb called the UMI-ligation and nested PCR reads again in MiXCR, with one record for every CDR3 protein. The sample lists 120,000 to 150,000 distinct CDR3 sequences, 15% to 20% occurring once. Specimen: naive CD4+ T cells from blood. These receptors originate from a human donor in good health. Both conserved end residues are part of each CDR3. Each record gives: V gene, clone size, D gene, J gene, CDR3 DNA, CDR3 protein. D genes are given only for firm matches. The size of a clone is reported for some rows only, either as once, few or many, or as a class for expanded clones.

V gene: TRBV5-6; clone size: many; D gene: .; J gene: TRBJ2-2; CDR3 DNA: TGTGCCAGCAGCTTGGCGAAAAGCACCGGGGAGCTGTTTTTT; CDR3 protein: CASSLAKSTGELFF
V gene: TRBV4-1; clone size: few; D gene: TRBD2; J gene: TRBJ2-3; CDR3 DNA: TGCGCCAGCAGCCGGCAAGCGGGATTCACAGATACGCAGTATTTT; CDR3 protein: CASSRQAGFTDTQYF
V gene: TRBV28; clone size: few; D gene: .; J gene: TRBJ1-4; CDR3 DNA: TGTGCCAGCGAGGGAGGGAATGAAAAACTGTTTTTT; CDR3 protein: CASEGGNEKLFF
V gene: TRBV7-9; clone size: few; D gene: TRBD1; J gene: TRBJ2-7; CDR3 DNA: TGTGCCAGCAGCTCCTTTGACAGGGGGCTCTACGAGCAGTACTTC; CDR3 protein: CASSSFDRGLYEQYF
V gene: TRBV12-3/TRBV12-4; clone size: .; D gene: TRBD2; J gene: TRBJ2-2; CDR3 DNA: TGTGCCAGCAGTCCCCGAGTTAGCGGGAGTCTGGGAACCGGGGAGCTGTTTTTT; CDR3 protein: CASSPRVSGSLGTGELFF
V gene: TRBV7-7; clone size: .; D gene: TRBD1; J gene: TRBJ1-1; CDR3 DNA: TGTGCCAGCAGCTTACGCCGGGACAGTGAAGCTTTCTTT; CDR3 protein: CASSLRRDSEAFF
V gene: TRBV7-9; clone size: few; D gene: .; J gene: TRBJ2-7; CDR3 DNA: TGTGCCAGCAGCTTAGTCAGCTACGAGCAGTACTTC; CDR3 protein: CASSLVSYEQYF
V gene: TRBV7-7; clone size: few; D gene: .; J gene: TRBJ2-3; CDR3 DNA: TGTGCCAGCAGCCCGAGGGGGGGGAGCACAGATACGCAGTATTTT; CDR3 protein: CASSPRGGSTDTQYF
V gene: TRBV28; clone size: many; D gene: .; J gene: TRBJ2-7; CDR3 DNA: TGTGCCAGCAGTTTACTGGCCGGGGGCCGAGCCTACGAGCAGTACTTC; CDR3 protein: CASSLLAGGRAYEQYF
V gene: TRBV10-3; clone size: .; D gene: .; J gene: TRBJ2-7; CDR3 DNA: TGTGCCATCAGTAGGCAGAGAGACTACGAGCAGTACTTC; CDR3 protein: CAISRQRDYEQYF
V gene: TRBV3-1; clone size: few; D gene: TRBD2; J gene: TRBJ2-3; CDR3 DNA: TGTGCCAGCAGTCCCCCGGGACTAGCGGCTAGCACAGATACGCAGTATTTT; CDR3 protein: CASSPPGLAASTDTQYF
V gene: TRBV5-1; clone size: few; D gene: .; J gene: TRBJ2-2; CDR3 DNA: TGCGCCAGCAGCCGCGGAAGGGGGACCGGGGAGCTGTTTTTT; CDR3 protein: CASSRGRGTGELFF
V gene: TRBV18; clone size: .; D gene: .; J gene: TRBJ1-1; CDR3 DNA: TGTGCCAGCTCACCTGGGACTTGGGCTTTCTTT; CDR3 protein: CASSPGTWAFF
V gene: TRBV7-3; clone size: .; D gene: .; J gene: TRBJ2-1; CDR3 DNA: TGTGCCAGCAGCTTAACCGTATGGGATGAGCAGTTCTTC; CDR3 protein: CASSLTVWDEQFF
V gene: TRBV7-9; clone size: .; D gene: TRBD1; J gene: TRBJ1-1; CDR3 DNA: TGTGCCAGCAGCCCGACGGACAGGGGGGGCACTGAAGCTTTCTTT; CDR3 protein: CASSPTDRGGTEAFF
V gene: TRBV4-1; clone size: many; D gene: .; J gene: TRBJ2-1; CDR3 DNA: TGCGCCAGCAGCCAACCGATGCGCGGGCAGGCGGGAAATGAGCAGTTCTTC; CDR3 protein: CASSQPMRGQAGNEQFF